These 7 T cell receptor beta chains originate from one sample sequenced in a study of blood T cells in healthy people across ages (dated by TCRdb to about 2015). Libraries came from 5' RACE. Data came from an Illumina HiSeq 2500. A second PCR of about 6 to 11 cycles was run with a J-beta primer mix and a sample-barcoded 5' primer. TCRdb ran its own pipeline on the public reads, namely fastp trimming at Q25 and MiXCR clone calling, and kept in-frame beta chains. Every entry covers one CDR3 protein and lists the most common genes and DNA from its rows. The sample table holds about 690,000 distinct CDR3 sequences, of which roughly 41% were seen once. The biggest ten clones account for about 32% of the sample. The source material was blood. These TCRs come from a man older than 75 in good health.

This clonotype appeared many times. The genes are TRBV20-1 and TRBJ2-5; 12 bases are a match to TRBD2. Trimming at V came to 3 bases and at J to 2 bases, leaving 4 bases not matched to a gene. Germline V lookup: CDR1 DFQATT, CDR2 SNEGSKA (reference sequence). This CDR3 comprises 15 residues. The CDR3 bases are TGCAGTGCTAGGCCTAGCGGGGGGGGACAAGAGACCCAGTACTTC. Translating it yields CSARPSGGGQETQYF.

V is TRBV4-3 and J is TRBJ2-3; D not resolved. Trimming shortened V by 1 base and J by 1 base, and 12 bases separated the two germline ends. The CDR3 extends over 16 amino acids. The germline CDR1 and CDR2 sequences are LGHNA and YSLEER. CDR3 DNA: TGCGCCAGCAGCCAAGGTTCCGGTCAGGGCACAGATACGCAGTATTTT. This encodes CASSQGSGQGTDTQYF.

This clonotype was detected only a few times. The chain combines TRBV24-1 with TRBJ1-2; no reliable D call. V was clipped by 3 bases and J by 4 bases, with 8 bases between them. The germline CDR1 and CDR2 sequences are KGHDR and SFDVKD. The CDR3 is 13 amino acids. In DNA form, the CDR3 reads TGTGCCACCAGTGATGCCGAGGGCTATGGCTACACCTTC. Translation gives CATSDAEGYGYTF.

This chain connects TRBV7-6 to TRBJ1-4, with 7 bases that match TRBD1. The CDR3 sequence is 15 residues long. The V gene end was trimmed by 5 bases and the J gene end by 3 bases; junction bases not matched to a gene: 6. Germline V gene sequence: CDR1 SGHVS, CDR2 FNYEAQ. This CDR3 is CASSPRGIANEKLFF. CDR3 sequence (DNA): TGTGCCAGCAGCCCCAGGGGGATAGCTAATGAAAAACTGTTTTTT.

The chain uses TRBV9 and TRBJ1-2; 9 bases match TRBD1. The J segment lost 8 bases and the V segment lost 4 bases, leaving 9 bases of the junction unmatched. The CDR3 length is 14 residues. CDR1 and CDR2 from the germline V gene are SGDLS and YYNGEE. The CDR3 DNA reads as TGTGCCAGCAGCCTAAGGACAGGGGATTTCGGCTACACCTTC. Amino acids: CASSLRTGDFGYTF.

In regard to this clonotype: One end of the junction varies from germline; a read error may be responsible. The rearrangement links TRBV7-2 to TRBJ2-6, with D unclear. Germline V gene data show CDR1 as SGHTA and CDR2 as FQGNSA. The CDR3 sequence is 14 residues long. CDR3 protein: CASTLPTGANVLTF. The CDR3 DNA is TGTGCCAGCACCTTACCTACTGGGGCCAACGTCCTGACTTTC.

CDR3 sequence (DNA): TGTGCCATCAGTGAGTCGTTTACCCCCGACTGGGGCACTAAAGGCACTGAAGCTTTCTTT. This encodes CAISESFTPDWGTKGTEAFF. The chain employs TRBV10-3 and TRBJ1-1; weak D call: TRBD1 (5 bases). Germline values: CDR1 ENHRY, CDR2 SYGVKD. This CDR3 is 20 amino acids long. Trimming cost V 0 bases and J 4 bases, with 27 bases left between them.